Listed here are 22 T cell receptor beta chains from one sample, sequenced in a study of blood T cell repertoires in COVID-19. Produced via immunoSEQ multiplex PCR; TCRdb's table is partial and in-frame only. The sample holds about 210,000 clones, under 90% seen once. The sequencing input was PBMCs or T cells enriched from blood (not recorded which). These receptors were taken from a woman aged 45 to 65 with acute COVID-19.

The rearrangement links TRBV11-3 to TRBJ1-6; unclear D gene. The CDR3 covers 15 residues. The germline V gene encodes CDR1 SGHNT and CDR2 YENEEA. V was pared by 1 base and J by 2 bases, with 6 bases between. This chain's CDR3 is CASSLGVPYNSPLHF. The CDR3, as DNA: TGTGCCAGCAGCTTAGGCGTTCCCTATAATTCACCCCTCCACTTT. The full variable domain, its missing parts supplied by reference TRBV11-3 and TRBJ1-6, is EAGVVQSPRYKIIEKKQPVAFWCNPISGHNTLYWYLQNLGQGPELLIRYENEEAVDDSQLPKDRFSAERLKGVDSTLKIQPAELGDSAVYLCASSLGVPYNSPLHFGNGTRLTVT.

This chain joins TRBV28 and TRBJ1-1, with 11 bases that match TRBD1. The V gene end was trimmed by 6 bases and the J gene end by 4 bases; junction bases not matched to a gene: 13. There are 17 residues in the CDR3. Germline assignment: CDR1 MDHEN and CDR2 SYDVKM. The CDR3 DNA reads TGTGCCAGCAGCCGAGGACAGGGGGCTTTTTTGGGCACTGAAGCTTTCTTT. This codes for CASSRGQGAFLGTEAFF.

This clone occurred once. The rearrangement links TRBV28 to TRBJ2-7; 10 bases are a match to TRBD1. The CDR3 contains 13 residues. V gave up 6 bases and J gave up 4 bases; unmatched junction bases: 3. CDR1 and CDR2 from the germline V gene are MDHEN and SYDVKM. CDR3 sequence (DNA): TGTGCCAGCAGGACAGGGGGCGAATACGAGCAGTACTTC. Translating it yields CASRTGGEYEQYF.

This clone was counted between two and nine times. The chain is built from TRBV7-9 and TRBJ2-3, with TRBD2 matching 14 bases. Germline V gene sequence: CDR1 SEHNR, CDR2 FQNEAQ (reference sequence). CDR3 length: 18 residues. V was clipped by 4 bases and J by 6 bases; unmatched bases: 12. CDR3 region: CASSSPIRGTSGGDTQYF. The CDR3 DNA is TGTGCCAGCAGCTCACCAATTAGAGGGACTAGCGGGGGTGATACGCAGTATTTT.

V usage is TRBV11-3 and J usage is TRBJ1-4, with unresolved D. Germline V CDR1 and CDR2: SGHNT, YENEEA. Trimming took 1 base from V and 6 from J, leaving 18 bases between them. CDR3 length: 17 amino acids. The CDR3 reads CASSLGNVAGGYEKLFF. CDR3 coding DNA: TGTGCCAGCAGCTTAGGAAACGTGGCAGGAGGCTATGAAAAACTGTTTTTT.

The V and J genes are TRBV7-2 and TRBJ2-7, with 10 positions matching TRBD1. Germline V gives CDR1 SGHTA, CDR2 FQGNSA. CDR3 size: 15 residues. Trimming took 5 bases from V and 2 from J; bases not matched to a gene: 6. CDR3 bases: TGTGCCAGCAGCCCGCGGACAGGGGGTGCCTACGAGCAGTACTTC. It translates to CASSPRTGGAYEQYF.

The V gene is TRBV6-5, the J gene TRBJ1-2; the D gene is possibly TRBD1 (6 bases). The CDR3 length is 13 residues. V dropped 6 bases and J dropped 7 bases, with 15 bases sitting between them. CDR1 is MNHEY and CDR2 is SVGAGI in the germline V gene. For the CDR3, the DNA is TGTGCCAGCAGGAGGGGGGGGACGGGTGGCTACACCTTC. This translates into CASRRGGTGGYTF.

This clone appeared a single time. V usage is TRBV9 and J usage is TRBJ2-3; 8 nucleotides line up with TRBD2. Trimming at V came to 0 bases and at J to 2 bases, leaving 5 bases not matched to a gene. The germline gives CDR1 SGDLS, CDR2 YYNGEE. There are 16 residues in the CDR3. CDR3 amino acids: CASSVVGRAITDTQYF. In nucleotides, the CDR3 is TGTGCCAGCAGCGTAGTCGGGAGGGCCATCACAGATACGCAGTATTTT.

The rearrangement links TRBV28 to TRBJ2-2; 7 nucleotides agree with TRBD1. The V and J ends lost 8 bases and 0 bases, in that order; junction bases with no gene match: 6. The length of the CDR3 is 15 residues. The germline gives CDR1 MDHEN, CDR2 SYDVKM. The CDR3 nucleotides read TGTGCCAGCCGCCGGACAGGAGCGAACACCGGGGAGCTGTTTTTT. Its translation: CASRRTGANTGELFF.

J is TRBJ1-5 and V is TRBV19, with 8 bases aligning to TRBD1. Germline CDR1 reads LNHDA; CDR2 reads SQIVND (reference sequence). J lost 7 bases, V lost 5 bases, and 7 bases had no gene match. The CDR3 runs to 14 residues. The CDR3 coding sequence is TGTGCCAGTAGTGTCACAGGGGGAGGGCAGCCCCAGCATTTT. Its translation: CASSVTGGGQPQHF. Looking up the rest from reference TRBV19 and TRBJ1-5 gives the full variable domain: DGGITQSPKYLFRKEGQNVTLSCEQNLNHDAMYWYRQDPGQGLRLIYYSQIVNDFQKGDIAEGYSVSREKKESFPLTVTSAQKNPTAFYLCASSVTGGGQPQHFGDGTRLSIL.

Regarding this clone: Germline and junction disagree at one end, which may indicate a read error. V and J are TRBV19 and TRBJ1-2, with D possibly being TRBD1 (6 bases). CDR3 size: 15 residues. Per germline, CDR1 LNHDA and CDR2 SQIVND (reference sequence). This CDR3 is CASSFPQGAGYSYTF. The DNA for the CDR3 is TGTGCCAGTAGTTTTCCACAGGGAGCAGGCTATAGCTACACCTTC.

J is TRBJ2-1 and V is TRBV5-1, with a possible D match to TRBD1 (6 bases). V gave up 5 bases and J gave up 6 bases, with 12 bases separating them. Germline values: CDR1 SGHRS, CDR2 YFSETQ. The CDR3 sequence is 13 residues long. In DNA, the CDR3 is TGCGCCAGCAGTCTCTTAGGGGGCAATGAGCAGTTCTTC. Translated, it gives CASSLLGGNEQFF.

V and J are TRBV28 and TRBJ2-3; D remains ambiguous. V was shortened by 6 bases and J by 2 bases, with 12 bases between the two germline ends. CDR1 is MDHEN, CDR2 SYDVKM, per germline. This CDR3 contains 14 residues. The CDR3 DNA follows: TGTGCCAGCAGGACGCGGCGGAACACAGATACGCAGTATTTT. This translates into CASRTRRNTDTQYF.

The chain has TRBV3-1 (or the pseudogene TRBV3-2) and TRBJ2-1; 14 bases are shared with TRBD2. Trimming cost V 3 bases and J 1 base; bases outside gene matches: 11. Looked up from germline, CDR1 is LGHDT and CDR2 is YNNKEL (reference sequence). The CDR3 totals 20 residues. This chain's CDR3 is CASSHRGLAGVKGSYNEQFF. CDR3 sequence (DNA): TGTGCCAGCAGCCATAGGGGACTAGCGGGAGTGAAGGGTTCCTACAATGAGCAGTTCTTC.

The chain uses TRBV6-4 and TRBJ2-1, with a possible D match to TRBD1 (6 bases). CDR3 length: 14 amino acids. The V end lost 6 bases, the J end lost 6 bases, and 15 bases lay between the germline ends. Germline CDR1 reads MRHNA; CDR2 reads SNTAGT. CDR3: CASRTGFWSNEQFF. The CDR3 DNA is TGTGCCAGCAGGACAGGTTTCTGGTCCAATGAGCAGTTCTTC.

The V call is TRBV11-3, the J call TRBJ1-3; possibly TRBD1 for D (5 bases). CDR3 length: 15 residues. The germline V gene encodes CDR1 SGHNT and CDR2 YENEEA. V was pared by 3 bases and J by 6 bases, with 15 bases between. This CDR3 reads CASSLIWDWENTIYF. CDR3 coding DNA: TGTGCCAGCAGCTTGATCTGGGACTGGGAAAACACCATATATTTT.

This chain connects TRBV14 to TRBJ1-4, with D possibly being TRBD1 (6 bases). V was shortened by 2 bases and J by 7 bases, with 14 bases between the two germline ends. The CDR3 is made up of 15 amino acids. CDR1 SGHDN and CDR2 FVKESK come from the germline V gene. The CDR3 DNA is TGTGCCAGCAGCCAAAATATAGGGACAAGTGAAAAACTGTTTTTT. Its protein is CASSQNIGTSEKLFF.

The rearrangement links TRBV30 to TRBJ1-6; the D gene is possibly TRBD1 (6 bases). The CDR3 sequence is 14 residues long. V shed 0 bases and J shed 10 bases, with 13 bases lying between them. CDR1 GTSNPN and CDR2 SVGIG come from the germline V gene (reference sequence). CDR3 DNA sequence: TGTGCCTGGAGTGTAGGGGGTTCGGGGTCACCCCTCCACTTT. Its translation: CAWSVGGSGSPLHF.

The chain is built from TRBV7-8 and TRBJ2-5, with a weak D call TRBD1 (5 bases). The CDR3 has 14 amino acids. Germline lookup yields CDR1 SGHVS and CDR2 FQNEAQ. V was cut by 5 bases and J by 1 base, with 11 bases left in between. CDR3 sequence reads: CASSRRQSQETQYF. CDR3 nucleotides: TGTGCCAGCAGCCGGAGACAGTCCCAAGAGACCCAGTACTTC.

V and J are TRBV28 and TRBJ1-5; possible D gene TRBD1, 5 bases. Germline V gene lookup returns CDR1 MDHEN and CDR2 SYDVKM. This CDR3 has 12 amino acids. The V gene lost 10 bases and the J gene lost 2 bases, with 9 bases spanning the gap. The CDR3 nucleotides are TGTGCCACAGAACAGGGCAATCAGCCCCAGCATTTT. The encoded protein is CATEQGNQPQHF. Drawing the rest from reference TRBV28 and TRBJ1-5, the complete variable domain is DVKVTQSSRYLVKRTGEKVFLECVQDMDHENMFWYRQDPGLGLRLIYFSYDVKMKEKGDIPEGYSVSREKKERFSLILESASTNQTSMYLCATEQGNQPQHFGDGTRLSIL.

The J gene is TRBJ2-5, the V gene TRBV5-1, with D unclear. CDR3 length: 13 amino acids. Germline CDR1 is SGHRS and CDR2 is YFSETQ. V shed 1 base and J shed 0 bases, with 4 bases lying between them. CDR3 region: CASSLLYQETQYF. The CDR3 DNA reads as TGCGCCAGCAGCTTGCTGTACCAAGAGACCCAGTACTTC.

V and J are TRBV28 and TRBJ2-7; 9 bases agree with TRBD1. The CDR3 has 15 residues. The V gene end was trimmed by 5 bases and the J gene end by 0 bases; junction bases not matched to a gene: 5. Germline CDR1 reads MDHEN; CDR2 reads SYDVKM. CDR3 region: CASSPPGQGSYEQYF. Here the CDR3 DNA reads TGTGCCAGCAGTCCTCCGGGACAGGGCTCCTACGAGCAGTACTTC.